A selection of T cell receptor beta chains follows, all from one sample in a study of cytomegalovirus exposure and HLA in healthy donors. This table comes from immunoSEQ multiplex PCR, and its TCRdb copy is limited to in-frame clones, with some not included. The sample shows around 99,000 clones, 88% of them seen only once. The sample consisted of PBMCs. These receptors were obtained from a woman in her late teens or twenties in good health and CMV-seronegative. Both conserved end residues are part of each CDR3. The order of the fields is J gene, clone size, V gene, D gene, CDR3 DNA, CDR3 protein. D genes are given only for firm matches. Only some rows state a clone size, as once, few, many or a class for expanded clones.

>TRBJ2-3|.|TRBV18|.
TGTGCCAGCTCACTCGGGACTCCTGGCACAGATACGCAGTATTTT
CASSLGTPGTDTQYF
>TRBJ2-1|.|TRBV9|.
TGTGCCAGCAGCGGTCGTCCCGGGGGGCCCGGCAATGAGCAGTTCTTC
CASSGRPGGPGNEQFF
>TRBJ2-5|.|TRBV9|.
TGTGCCAGCAGCAAAGAGGGCCGTCGGGAGACCCAGTACTTC
CASSKEGRRETQYF
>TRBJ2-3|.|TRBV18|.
TGTGCCAGCAACGCTAAGCCAGATACGCAGTATTTT
CASNAKPDTQYF
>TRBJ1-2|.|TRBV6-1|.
TGTGCCAGCAGTGACCCAAACAGGGAACATGGCTACACCTTC
CASSDPNREHGYTF
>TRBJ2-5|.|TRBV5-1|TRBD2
TGCGCCAGCAGCCCTGGGACTAGCGGGGGCGGGGAGACCCAGTACTTC
CASSPGTSGGGETQYF
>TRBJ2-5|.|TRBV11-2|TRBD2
TGTGCCAGCACCAAACTTCTTGGACTAGCAGACAAGGGGGGCCAGTACTTC
CASTKLLGLADKGGQYF
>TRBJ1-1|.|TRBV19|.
TGTGCCAGTAGTGCCCAGACAGTGAACACTGAAGCTTTCTTT
CASSAQTVNTEAFF
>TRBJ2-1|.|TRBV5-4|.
TGTGCCAGCAGCTTCAGGGGTGGGGCATATGAGCAGTTCTTC
CASSFRGGAYEQFF
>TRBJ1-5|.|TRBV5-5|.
TGTGCCAGCAGCTTGACCGGGACATCAAGTCAGCCCCAGCATTTT
CASSLTGTSSQPQHF
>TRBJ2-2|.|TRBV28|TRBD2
TGTGCCAGCAGGGACCCGGGACTAGCGGGAGTAGGGGAGCTGTTTTTT
CASRDPGLAGVGELFF
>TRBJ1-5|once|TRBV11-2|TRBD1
TGTGCCAGCAGCGATACAGGGGGCGGTCAGCCCCAGCATTTT
CASSDTGGGQPQHF
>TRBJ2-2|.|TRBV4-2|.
TGTGCCAGCAGCCATCGCACCGGGGAGCTGTTTTTT
CASSHRTGELFF
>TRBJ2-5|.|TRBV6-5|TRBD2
TGTGCCAGCAGACCGATGACTAGCGGCGAGACCCAGTACTTC
CASRPMTSGETQYF
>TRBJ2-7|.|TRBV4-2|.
TGTGCCAGCAGCCAAGATCCGGGACTTCCCCAGTACTTC
CASSQDPGLPQYF
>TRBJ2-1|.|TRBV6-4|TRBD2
TGTGCCAGCAGTGACTCGAGCCTAGCGGGCCCCGGTGAGCAGTTCTTC
CASSDSSLAGPGEQFF
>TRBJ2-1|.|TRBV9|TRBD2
TGTGCCAGCAGCCCCCGGGTCGGGGGGATCGATGAGCAGTTCTTC
CASSPRVGGIDEQFF
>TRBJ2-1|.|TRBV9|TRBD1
TGTGCCAGCAGCGTCGACAGGGGCGGGTACAATGAGCAGTTCTTC
CASSVDRGGYNEQFF
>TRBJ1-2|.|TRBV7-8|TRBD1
TGTGCCAGCAGCTTAGCCGGGACAGCTGCCGGCTACACCTTC
CASSLAGTAAGYTF
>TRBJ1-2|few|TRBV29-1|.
TGCAGCGTTGGAGACAGCTATGGCTACACCTTC
CSVGDSYGYTF
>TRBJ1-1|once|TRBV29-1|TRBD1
TGCAGCGTTGCCCGGGACAGGGCAACTGAAGCTTTCTTT
CSVARDRATEAFF